One sample yielded the 25 T cell receptor beta chains listed below, sequenced in a study of vaccination and CD4 T cells after COVID-19. For these receptors, no antigen is known. The Oncomine TCR Beta short-read assay was applied to DNA of cultured CD4+ T cells. MiXCR was run by TCRdb on the PCR reads, yielding one entry per CDR3 protein. This table holds some 20,000 distinct CDR3 sequences, around half found once. Regarding treatment: approximately 11-day PBMC culture with coronavirus spike peptide pools or control peptides (ViraFEST assay). Sequencing used CD4+ T cells from blood, cultured in vitro. The receptor source for this set is a human donor who had recovered from COVID-19.

This chain joins TRBV28 and TRBJ1-1; the D gene is possibly TRBD1 (5 bases). The CDR3 sequence is 16 residues long. Germline CDR1 is MDHEN and CDR2 is SYDVKM. V shed 2 bases and J shed 0 bases, with 13 bases lying between them. CDR3 sequence (DNA): TGTGCCAGCAGTTTAATGGACATTATGATGAACACTGAAGCTTTCTTT. As protein: CASSLMDIMMNTEAFF.

The chain recombines TRBV10-3 with TRBJ1-6; D uncertain. CDR3 length: 13 residues. Germline loops: CDR1 ENHRY, CDR2 SYGVKD. V was cut by 2 bases and J by 7 bases, with 6 bases left in between. The chain's CDR3 is CAISEAVNSPLHF. The CDR3 coding sequence is TGTGCCATCAGTGAGGCAGTCAATTCACCCCTCCACTTT.

The CDR3 DNA reads TGTGCCAGCAGTGGACAGGGGTCTACCTACAATGAGCAGTTCTTC. This sequence encodes CASSGQGSTYNEQFF. The chain recombines TRBV11-1 with TRBJ2-1, with TRBD1 matching over 9 bases. Germline V gives CDR1 SGHAT, CDR2 FQDESV (reference sequence). J lost 2 bases, V lost 6 bases, and 5 bases had no gene match. This CDR3 is 15 amino acids long.

The chain combines TRBV20-1 with TRBJ2-1; D is perhaps TRBD2 (6 bases). The CDR3 is made up of 14 amino acids. Trimming took off 8 bases at V and 5 bases at J, with 19 bases between the two ends. CDR1 and CDR2 from the germline V gene are DFQATT and SNEGSKA (reference sequence). The CDR3 DNA is TGCAGTCCGCGGGGAGCCCTTGGGGACAATGAGCAGTTCTTC. This sequence encodes CSPRGALGDNEQFF.

V gene TRBV6-5 combines with J gene TRBJ1-5; D call uncertain. This CDR3 is built from 17 residues. Germline CDR1 reads MNHEY; CDR2 reads SVGAGI. V lost 4 bases to trimming and J lost 4 bases, with 20 bases between them. Written as DNA, the CDR3 is TGTGCCAGCAGTTCCCTTGGGCAGTCGGGGTCAAATCAGCCCCAGCATTTT. It specifies CASSSLGQSGSNQPQHF.

The chain joins TRBV6-2 or TRBV6-3 to TRBJ2-6; 7 bases match TRBD1. This CDR3 contains 13 residues. The ends lost 11 bases at V and 4 bases at J; junction bases unmatched: 5. Germline V gene sequence: CDR1 MNHEY, CDR2 SVGEGT. CDR3 in amino acids: CAEGASGANVLTF. The CDR3 nucleotides read TGTGCCGAGGGGGCCTCAGGGGCCAACGTCCTGACTTTC.

This sequence joins TRBV5-8 and TRBJ2-5, with no clear D. CDR3 length: 13 residues. Trimming took 2 bases from V and 4 from J, leaving 9 bases between them. Germline lookup yields CDR1 SGHTS and CDR2 YDEGEE. This CDR3 reads CASSFLSPETQYF. In nucleotides, the CDR3 is TGTGCCAGCAGCTTTTTGAGTCCAGAGACCCAGTACTTC.

This clonotype appeared a single time. This chain links TRBV6-1 with TRBJ2-7; D may be TRBD1 or TRBD2 (5 bases each). CDR3 length: 16 amino acids. V gave up 0 bases and J gave up 2 bases, with 14 bases separating them. Germline CDR1 reads MNHNS; CDR2 reads SASEGT. The CDR3 protein is CASSEATGTAAYEQYF. CDR3 in DNA: TGTGCCAGCAGTGAAGCTACCGGGACGGCAGCCTACGAGCAGTACTTC.

This clonotype showed up just a few times. DNA for the CDR3: TGTGCCAGTAGTCCGAATAGGGGTAGCGGGAGGACAGATACGCAGTATTTT. Protein: CASSPNRGSGRTDTQYF. The chain employs TRBV19 and TRBJ2-3, with 10 bases matching TRBD2. V lost 5 bases and J lost 3; bases outside the gene matches: 11. The CDR3 has 17 amino acids. The germline CDR1 and CDR2 sequences are LNHDA and SQIVND (reference sequence).

The rearrangement uses TRBV5-6 and TRBJ1-6; 10 bases are a match to TRBD1. The length of the CDR3 is 14 residues. J gave up 10 bases and V 4 bases, and 5 bases lay outside the gene matches. Germline loops: CDR1 SGHDT, CDR2 YYEEEE. The CDR3 sequence is CASSQGQGSSPLHF. Here the CDR3 DNA reads TGTGCCAGCAGCCAGGGACAGGGGAGCTCACCCCTCCACTTT.

This chain uses TRBV9 with TRBJ2-4, with D unresolved. Trimming left V 0 bases short and J 5 bases short, with 6 bases between. This CDR3 has 13 amino acids. Germline V gene lookup returns CDR1 SGDLS and CDR2 YYNGEE. For the CDR3, the DNA is TGTGCCAGCAGCGTAGCCACTGAAAACATTCAGTACTTC. Its protein product is CASSVATENIQYF.

This clonotype appeared a few times. This chain joins TRBV27 and TRBJ2-5; 11 bases are a match to TRBD2. Germline loops: CDR1 MNHEY, CDR2 SMNVEV (reference sequence). With 4 bases clipped from V and 1 base from J, the junction kept 11 bases outside the gene matches. The length of the CDR3 is 18 residues. As DNA, the CDR3 is TGTGCCAGCAGTTCCTCGATCCTAGCGGGAGGAATCCAAGAGACCCAGTACTTC. Protein sequence: CASSSSILAGGIQETQYF.

This chain uses TRBV21-1 with TRBJ1-2. TRBV21-1 is annotated as a pseudogene. This CDR3 is 14 amino acids long. The chain's CDR3 is CASSKFLGTYGYTF. The CDR3 DNA sequence: TGTGCCAGCAGCAAATTTCTCGGCACCTATGGCTACACCTTC.

The chain carries TRBV12-3 or TRBV12-4 and TRBJ1-1; 8 bases are shared with TRBD1. V shed 3 bases, J shed 9 bases, and the junction held 6 bases outside the gene matches. CDR3 length: 13 residues. CDR3 nucleotide sequence: TGTGCCAGCAGTTTGACCAGGGGGCGCAAAGCTTTCTTT. It codes for CASSLTRGRKAFF.

The chain couples TRBV20-1 to TRBJ1-4, with a possible D match to TRBD1 (6 bases). V shed 5 bases and J shed 8 bases, with 15 bases lying between them. The germline V gene encodes CDR1 DFQATT and CDR2 SNEGSKA (reference sequence). This CDR3 is 13 amino acids long. The CDR3 sequence: CSAEHRDGEKLFF. The CDR3 bases are TGCAGTGCTGAACACAGGGATGGCGAAAAACTGTTTTTT.

There are a few counts of this clonotype. The rearrangement joins TRBV7-3 to TRBJ2-1; TRBD2 might be the D (6 bases). Germline V lookup: CDR1 SGHTA, CDR2 FQGTGA. The CDR3 loop spans 15 amino acids. V dropped 6 bases and J dropped 0 bases, with 12 bases sitting between them. CDR3 DNA sequence: TGTGCCAGCAGTCCGTGGACTACCTCCTACAATGAGCAGTTCTTC. Encoded protein: CASSPWTTSYNEQFF.

V gene TRBV7-2 combines with J gene TRBJ2-3; D gene unclear. The CDR3 has 14 residues. CDR1 is SGHTA, CDR2 FQGNSA, per germline. Trimming stripped 8 bases from V and 6 bases from J, with 18 bases between. The CDR3: CASGSSSRPDTQYF. In DNA form, the CDR3 reads TGTGCCAGCGGATCTTCCTCCCGACCGGATACGCAGTATTTT. Complete variable domain (other parts from reference TRBV7-2 and TRBJ2-3): GAGVSQSPSNKVTEKGKDVELRCDPISGHTALYWYRQSLGQGLEFLIYFQGNSAPDKSGLPSDRFSAERTGGSVSTLTIQRTQQEDSAVYLCASGSSSRPDTQYFGPGTRLTVL.

This clonotype was seen a single time. The CDR3 sequence is CASSESVTGGWLTEAFF. The DNA for the CDR3 is TGTGCCAGCAGTGAAAGTGTGACAGGGGGCTGGCTCACTGAAGCTTTCTTT. V gene TRBV2 combines with J gene TRBJ1-1, with 10 nucleotides matching TRBD1. The length of the CDR3 is 17 residues. Trimming cost V 2 bases and J 4 bases; bases outside gene matches: 10. Germline lookup yields CDR1 SNHLY and CDR2 FYNNEI.

The chain uses TRBV5-8 and TRBJ2-5; unclear D gene. The CDR3 contains 14 residues. Trimming removed 4 bases at V and 2 bases at J, with 12 bases between. Germline values: CDR1 SGHTS, CDR2 YDEGEE. In nucleotides, the CDR3 is TGTGCCAGCAGCCTGTGGACCGCTCAAGAGACCCAGTACTTC. Translated, it gives CASSLWTAQETQYF.

This clonotype was counted between two and nine times. The V and J genes are TRBV7-2 and TRBJ2-3; 9 positions agree with TRBD1. The trim removed 5 bases at V and 6 bases at J, leaving 9 bases unmatched. The CDR3 extends over 15 amino acids. Germline CDR1 SGHTA, CDR2 FQGNSA. In DNA form, the CDR3 reads TGTGCCAGCAGCCGGAGCTCCGGACAGGGGGATACGCAGTATTTT. Protein sequence: CASSRSSGQGDTQYF.

V is TRBV28 and J is TRBJ1-5; D not resolved. The CDR3 extends over 12 amino acids. V lost 8 bases and J 7 bases, leaving 12 bases between the germline ends. From germline, CDR1 is MDHEN and CDR2 SYDVKM. Here the CDR3 DNA reads TGTGCCAGCCGAACATCGGGGCAGCCCCAGCATTTT. Its translation is CASRTSGQPQHF.

This clonotype has just a few counts. This sequence joins TRBV29-1 and TRBJ2-2, with a possible D match to TRBD1 (6 bases). This CDR3 has 14 amino acids. Trimming took 4 bases from V and 1 from J, leaving 10 bases between them. Germline V lookup: CDR1 SQVTM, CDR2 ANQGSEA. Here the CDR3 reads CSVGGQMNTGELFF. The CDR3 bases are TGCAGCGTTGGGGGACAAATGAACACCGGGGAGCTGTTTTTT.

A few counts support this clonotype. This chain uses TRBV5-1 with TRBJ2-3, with D possibly TRBD2 on 5 matching bases. Germline V CDR1 and CDR2: SGHRS, YFSETQ. V lost 0 bases and J lost 5, with 19 bases in between. This CDR3 region has 17 residues. The CDR3, as DNA: TGCGCCAGCAGCTTGGGCTTGGTTCTAGCAGACGAAGATACGCAGTATTTT. Translated, it gives CASSLGLVLADEDTQYF. The variable domain in full, completed from reference TRBV5-1 and TRBJ2-3, reads KAGVTQTPRYLIKTRGQQVTLSCSPISGHRSVSWYQQTPGQGLQFLFEYFSETQRNKGNFPGRFSGRQFSNSRSEMNVSTLELGDSALYLCASSLGLVLADEDTQYFGPGTRLTVL.

V gene TRBV11-2 combines with J gene TRBJ1-2, with 8 bases identical to TRBD1. V gave up 1 base and J gave up 8 bases; unmatched junction bases: 6. CDR3 length equals 14 residues. Per germline, CDR1 SGHAT and CDR2 FQNNGV. CDR3 nucleotides: TGTGCCAGCAGCTTAGGAAGGACAGGGCAGGGCTACACCTTC. It codes for CASSLGRTGQGYTF.

The chain couples TRBV11-2 to TRBJ2-7; D remains unclear. Germline CDR1 is SGHAT and CDR2 is FQNNGV. Trimming cost V 1 base and J 4 bases, with 8 bases left between them. CDR3 length: 13 amino acids. The CDR3 region is CASSLGISYEQYF. The CDR3 DNA reads as TGTGCCAGCAGCTTAGGCATTTCATACGAGCAGTACTTC.